Shown below are 32 T cell receptor beta chains from a single sample sequenced in a study of T cells in Graves' hyperthyroidism and ophthalmopathy. The source material, RNA transcripts, was used to amplify TCR beta CDR3 regions. A first-round RT-PCR of the TCR CDR3 used the HTBI primer set. Each CDR3 protein gets one entry after TCRdb re-called the multiplex PCR reads with MiXCR. The repertoire holds fewer than 900,000 distinct CDR3 sequences, with about 17% as singletons. The sample taken for sequencing was blood. Every receptor here comes from a woman aged 50 to 60 with Graves' hyperthyroidism that later progressed to Graves' ophthalmopathy.

This clonotype was seen many times. The V call is TRBV15, the J call TRBJ2-7; 8 positions match TRBD2. This CDR3 is built from 17 residues. Losses at the gene ends were 3 bases for V and 3 bases for J; bases not matched to a gene: 13. The V gene's germline CDR1 is LNHNV and CDR2 YYDKDF (reference sequence). The CDR3 bases are TGTGCCACCAGCAGGGGTAAGGGAAGCGGGGGCAACTACGAGCAGTACTTC. It is translated as CATSRGKGSGGNYEQYF.

This clonotype was observed many times. The chain joins TRBV5-6 to TRBJ2-1; D unresolved. Trimming stripped 1 base from V and 8 bases from J, with 10 bases between. Germline V gives CDR1 SGHDT, CDR2 YYEEEE. The CDR3 is made up of 13 amino acids. The DNA for the CDR3 is TGTGCCAGCAGCTTGTCGTGGTTCGATGAGCAGTTCTTC. The encoded protein is CASSLSWFDEQFF.

This clonotype was seen a few times. The V call is TRBV11-2, the J call TRBJ2-2, with a weak D call TRBD2 (7 bases). The CDR3 sequence is 15 residues long. Germline V CDR1 and CDR2: SGHAT, FQNNGV. V lost 5 bases and J lost 7, with 17 bases in between. Here the CDR3 reads CASSRVGGRGGELFF. The CDR3 DNA is TGTGCCAGCAGCCGGGTCGGGGGGCGAGGCGGGGAGCTGTTTTTT.

The V and J genes are TRBV19 and TRBJ2-1; TRBD2 agrees at 9 bases. There are 14 residues in the CDR3. With 10 bases clipped from V and 1 base from J, the junction kept 5 bases outside the gene matches. Germline assignment: CDR1 LNHDA and CDR2 SQIVND (reference sequence). The CDR3: CATNSGGSYNEQFF. DNA of the CDR3: TGTGCCACAAATAGCGGGGGATCCTACAATGAGCAGTTCTTC. Complete variable domain (other parts from reference TRBV19 and TRBJ2-1): DGGITQSPKYLFRKEGQNVTLSCEQNLNHDAMYWYRQDPGQGLRLIYYSQIVNDFQKGDIAEGYSVSREKKESFPLTVTSAQKNPTAFYLCATNSGGSYNEQFFGPGTRLTVL.

This clonotype was observed many times. The chain uses TRBV6-1 and TRBJ2-7; TRBD1 might be the D (6 bases). The CDR3 contains 14 residues. The V gene's germline CDR1 is MNHNS and CDR2 SASEGT. Deletions cut 4 bases from V and 0 bases from J, with 10 bases between. CDR3 sequence (DNA): TGTGCCAGCAGTGCGACAGGCCTCTCCTACGAGCAGTACTTC. As protein: CASSATGLSYEQYF.

At least ten counts were recorded for this clonotype. Mismatch with germline at one junction end may stem from a read error. The V call is TRBV11-1, the J call TRBJ2-1; 10 bases are a match to TRBD2. The CDR3 sequence is 16 residues long. Looked up from germline, CDR1 is SGHAT and CDR2 is FQDESV (reference sequence). The CDR3 nucleotides read TGTGCCAGCAGCTCTACTAGCGGGGCTTCCTACAATGGGCAGTTCTTC. Encoded protein: CASSSTSGASYNGQFF.

The sample holds many counts of this clonotype. The chain couples TRBV18 to TRBJ1-1; 7 bases map to TRBD1. The germline V gene encodes CDR1 KGHSH and CDR2 LQKENI. CDR3 length equals 16 residues. V gave up 2 bases and J gave up 0 bases; unmatched junction bases: 6. The CDR3 region has the DNA TGTGCCAGCTCACCATTCCCCAGGGGGGTGAACACTGAAGCTTTCTTT. Its protein product is CASSPFPRGVNTEAFF.

This clonotype was counted at least ten times. This sequence joins TRBV5-1 and TRBJ1-5, with 9 bases fitting TRBD1. The CDR3 is 13 amino acids. CDR1 is SGHRS, CDR2 YFSETQ, per germline. Trimming at V came to 7 bases and at J to 4 bases, leaving 3 bases not matched to a gene. DNA of the CDR3: TGCGCCAGCTGTGACAGGGGGAATCAGCCCCAGCATTTT. Protein sequence: CASCDRGNQPQHF.

The chain employs TRBV6-1 and TRBJ2-1, with D tentatively TRBD2 (6 bases). CDR3 length: 15 amino acids. V was clipped by 5 bases and J by 3 bases, with 14 bases between them. The V gene's germline CDR1 is MNHNS and CDR2 SASEGT. As DNA, the CDR3 is TGTGCCAGCAGTCGCAAGGACTATTTCTACAATGAGCAGTTCTTC. It translates to CASSRKDYFYNEQFF.

This clonotype was recorded a few times. The V gene is TRBV3-1, the J gene TRBJ2-2, with TRBD2 matching 13 bases. Germline CDR1 reads LGHDT; CDR2 reads YNNKEL (reference sequence). V shed 4 bases and J 6 bases; nucleotides not matched to a gene: 5. The CDR3 sequence is 16 residues long. For the CDR3, the DNA is TGTGCCAGCAGCCGGGGACTAGCGGGGCAATCCGGGGAGCTGTTTTTT. The encoded protein is CASSRGLAGQSGELFF.

There are a few counts of this clonotype. The chain is built from TRBV5-1 and TRBJ1-6; D ambiguous. Germline assignment: CDR1 SGHRS and CDR2 YFSETQ. The CDR3 length is 14 residues. Trimming left V 1 base short and J 9 bases short, with 11 bases between. The CDR3 DNA is TGCGCCAGCAGCTTGAGCGGCAAGGGTTCACCCCTCCACTTT. Its protein product is CASSLSGKGSPLHF. Full variable domain (rest looked up from reference TRBV5-1 and TRBJ1-6): KAGVTQTPRYLIKTRGQQVTLSCSPISGHRSVSWYQQTPGQGLQFLFEYFSETQRNKGNFPGRFSGRQFSNSRSEMNVSTLELGDSALYLCASSLSGKGSPLHFGNGTRLTVT.

This clonotype was observed a few times. The chain recombines TRBV27 with TRBJ1-1; D gene uncertain. CDR1 and CDR2 from the germline V gene are MNHEY and SMNVEV (reference sequence). V lost 6 bases and J 0 bases, leaving 8 bases between the germline ends. The length of the CDR3 is 13 residues. The CDR3: CASRELLNTEAFF. CDR3 bases: TGTGCCAGCAGGGAATTACTGAACACTGAAGCTTTCTTT.

The sample holds a few counts of this clonotype. V usage is TRBV29-1 and J usage is TRBJ1-1; D remains ambiguous. Germline lookup yields CDR1 SQVTM and CDR2 ANQGSEA. The V and J ends lost 7 bases and 1 base respectively, with 7 bases between them. The CDR3 contains 11 residues. CDR3 nucleotides: TGCAGCGGAAGAGAGAACACTGAAGCTTTCTTT. Translation: CSGRENTEAFF. The variable domain in full, with the rest retrieved from reference TRBV29-1 and TRBJ1-1, is SAVISQKPSRDICQRGTSLTIQCQVDSQVTMMFWYRQQPGQSLTLIATANQGSEATYESGFVIDKFPISRPNLTFSTLTVSNMSPEDSSIYLCSGRENTEAFFGQGTRLTVV.

Many counts were recorded for this clonotype. This chain joins TRBV10-3 and TRBJ2-7, with D maybe TRBD1 (6 bases). The CDR3 spans 13 residues. V lost 7 bases to trimming and J lost 4 bases, with 14 bases between them. Germline lookup yields CDR1 ENHRY and CDR2 SYGVKD. Written as DNA, the CDR3 is TGTGCCATCAAGGAGACAGGAGATTACGAGCAGTACTTC. Residues: CAIKETGDYEQYF.

V and J are TRBV5-4 and TRBJ2-5, with 8 bases matching TRBD2. This CDR3 is 16 amino acids long. The V gene end was trimmed by 5 bases and the J gene end by 4 bases; junction bases not matched to a gene: 13. Germline CDR1 is SGHNT and CDR2 is YYREEE (reference sequence). The CDR3 protein is CASRRAYSGEGETQYF. For the CDR3, the DNA is TGTGCCAGCAGGCGTGCCTATAGCGGGGAAGGAGAGACCCAGTACTTC. The whole variable domain, remainder taken from reference TRBV5-4 and TRBJ2-5, is ETGVTQSPTHLIKTRGQQVTLRCSSQSGHNTVSWYQQALGQGPQFIFQYYREEENGRGNFPPRFSGLQFPNYSSELNVNALELDDSALYLCASRRAYSGEGETQYFGPGTRLLVL.

This chain connects TRBV7-9 to TRBJ2-3; 10 bases agree with TRBD2. The CDR3 extends over 18 amino acids. Germline-derived CDR1 and CDR2 are SEHNR and FQNEAQ (reference sequence). Trimming took 1 base from V and 0 from J; bases not matched to a gene: 7. The CDR3 region has the DNA TGTGCCAGCAGCTTAGAGGCTAGCGGGGGCCTTAGCACAGATACGCAGTATTTT. Its protein is CASSLEASGGLSTDTQYF.

Points on this clonotype: A much larger clonotype is one base distant, so this may be a read error. The chain couples TRBV20-1 to TRBJ2-1, with D possibly being TRBD2 (6 bases). Germline V gene sequence: CDR1 DFQATT, CDR2 SNEGSKA (reference sequence). The CDR3 loop spans 16 amino acids. V was clipped by 4 bases and J by 5 bases, with 21 bases between them. For the CDR3, the DNA is TGCAGTGCTACCTTGGTCGGAGGGGCCCTACACAATGAGCAGTTCTTC. Encoded protein: CSATLVGGALHNEQFF.

This clonotype appeared a few times. CDR3 protein: CASSLGVSGNQPQHF. DNA for the CDR3: TGTGCCAGCAGTCTAGGGGTTTCGGGCAATCAGCCCCAGCATTTT. This chain connects TRBV2 to TRBJ1-5; D is perhaps TRBD1 (5 bases). Germline CDR1 SNHLY, CDR2 FYNNEI. The CDR3 is 15 residues long. V gave up 5 bases and J gave up 2 bases, with 13 bases separating them.

In this sample, this clonotype turned up many times. This chain joins TRBV3-1 and TRBJ1-1; 9 bases align to TRBD1. Germline V gene sequence: CDR1 LGHDT, CDR2 YNNKEL (reference sequence). This CDR3 comprises 15 residues. V lost 0 bases, J lost 4 bases, and 3 bases stayed unmatched. The CDR3 loop is CASSQDRDRATEAFF. The CDR3 DNA reads as TGTGCCAGCAGCCAAGATCGGGACAGGGCCACTGAAGCTTTCTTT.

This clonotype has at least ten counts. The chain recombines TRBV5-1 with TRBJ1-1; perhaps TRBD1 as D (6 bases). Germline V gene sequence: CDR1 SGHRS, CDR2 YFSETQ. The CDR3 length is 14 residues. V was shortened by 3 bases and J by 0 bases, with 9 bases between the two germline ends. The CDR3 region has the DNA TGCGCCAGCAGCTCGGGACATATGAACACTGAAGCTTTCTTT. Translated, it gives CASSSGHMNTEAFF.

The rearrangement uses TRBV9 and TRBJ2-7; 7 bases line up with TRBD1. The junction had 8 bases not matched to a gene; V was cut back by 7 bases and J by 1 base. This CDR3 is 14 amino acids long. Germline CDR1 is SGDLS and CDR2 is YYNGEE. The CDR3 DNA follows: TGTGCCAGCGCTACAGGGGCAGGGTCCTACGAGCAGTACTTC. This translates into CASATGAGSYEQYF.

The rearrangement uses TRBV5-1 and TRBJ2-1; D call uncertain. Germline V gives CDR1 SGHRS, CDR2 YFSETQ. The CDR3 runs 14 residues. V was trimmed by 8 bases and J by 4 bases, leaving 16 bases between them. CDR3 bases: TGCGCCAGTCGAATAGAACAGACGTACAATGAGCAGTTCTTC. This encodes CASRIEQTYNEQFF.

CDR3 in amino acids: CASRKEVHSTEAFF. The CDR3 coding sequence is TGTGCCAGCAGAAAAGAGGTACATAGCACTGAAGCTTTCTTT. V is TRBV27 and J is TRBJ1-1; D call uncertain. The CDR3 totals 14 residues. Germline lookup yields CDR1 MNHEY and CDR2 SMNVEV (reference sequence). Trimming removed 6 bases from V and 4 bases from J, with 15 bases in between.

Ten or more counts support this clonotype. J is TRBJ2-3 and V is TRBV5-1, with D perhaps TRBD1 (6 bases). There are 15 residues in the CDR3. Germline CDR1 reads SGHRS; CDR2 reads YFSETQ. The V end was cut by 0 bases, the J end by 1 base, with 9 bases between. The DNA of the CDR3 is TGCGCCAGCAGCTTGGCTAGACAGGGCACAGATACGCAGTATTTT. This sequence encodes CASSLARQGTDTQYF.

The sample holds a few counts of this clonotype. The chain employs TRBV7-6 and TRBJ2-6, with D possibly TRBD1 on 5 matching bases. Trimming removed 6 bases at V and 0 bases at J, with 9 bases between. CDR3 length: 15 amino acids. Germline V gene data show CDR1 as SGHVS and CDR2 as FNYEAQ. The CDR3: CASSKGLSGANVLTF. In DNA, the CDR3 is TGTGCCAGCAGTAAGGGGCTCTCTGGGGCCAACGTCCTGACTTTC.

This clonotype has a count of ten or more. The V call is TRBV2, the J call TRBJ2-1; TRBD1 matches at 7 bases. Trimming took 6 bases from V and 5 from J; bases not matched to a gene: 10. The germline CDR1 and CDR2 sequences are SNHLY and FYNNEI. CDR3 length equals 15 residues. For the CDR3, the DNA is TGTGCCAGCAGATCATTCCGGGACAGCGACAATGAGCAGTTCTTC. This sequence encodes CASRSFRDSDNEQFF.

This clonotype was counted many times. The chain's CDR3 is CASTGGLPQTAQYF. The CDR3 DNA reads as TGTGCCAGCACCGGGGGCCTCCCACAAACTGCGCAGTATTTT. The chain uses TRBV12-3 or TRBV12-4 and TRBJ2-3; D possibly matches TRBD1 or TRBD2 (6 bases each). The CDR3 consists of 14 residues. The V and J ends lost 7 bases and 10 bases respectively, with 21 bases between them.

The rearrangement joins TRBV6-5 to TRBJ1-1; no firm D call. CDR3 length equals 15 residues. Germline V gene sequence: CDR1 MNHEY, CDR2 SVGAGI. Trimming removed 0 bases from V and 1 base from J, with 9 bases in between. CDR3 sequence reads: CASSYSSGGNTEAFF. In DNA form, the CDR3 reads TGTGCCAGCAGTTACTCATCCGGCGGGAACACTGAAGCTTTCTTT.

This clonotype came up a few times. V usage is TRBV7-2 and J usage is TRBJ2-1; D call uncertain. CDR3 size: 16 residues. CDR1 and CDR2 from the germline V gene are SGHTA and FQGNSA. V gave up 1 base and J gave up 0 bases, with 10 bases separating them. The chain's CDR3 is CASSLGPPPSYNEQFF. The CDR3 DNA follows: TGTGCCAGCAGCTTAGGTCCCCCACCCTCCTACAATGAGCAGTTCTTC.

Only a few counts were recorded for this clonotype. The rearrangement links TRBV4-1 to TRBJ1-1; D not certain. Germline CDR1 reads MGHRA; CDR2 reads YSYEKL. V lost 2 bases and J lost 1, with 8 bases in between. CDR3 length equals 14 residues. The DNA of the CDR3 is TGCGCCAGCAGCCAATACGCAGGGAACACTGAAGCTTTCTTT. Translating it yields CASSQYAGNTEAFF.

In its sample, this clonotype was seen many times. The V and J genes are TRBV3-1 and TRBJ1-5; 7 nucleotides align to TRBD1. J lost 3 bases, V lost 6 bases, and 8 bases had no gene match. This CDR3 is built from 15 residues. From germline, CDR1 is LGHDT and CDR2 YNNKEL (reference sequence). DNA for the CDR3: TGTGCCAGCAGTCGTTCGACAGGGATCAATCAGCCCCAGCATTTT. It yields the protein CASSRSTGINQPQHF.

The chain is built from TRBV5-6 and TRBJ2-3, with a tentative D call TRBD2 (6 bases). The CDR3 has 13 amino acids. V was cut by 2 bases and J by 4 bases, with 8 bases left in between. In germline, CDR1 is SGHDT, CDR2 YYEEEE. The CDR3 sequence is CASSLLAPDTQYF. DNA for the CDR3: TGTGCCAGCAGCTTACTAGCCCCAGATACGCAGTATTTT.